This TCR beta chain was captured by sequencing in a study of blood T cell repertoires in COVID-19. Overall study context: Researchers got acute and convalescent COVID-19 samples from the United States, Italy and Spain. PBMCs, B-cell-depleted T cells, or T cells were the source of the cDNA or gDNA that made up the material.

Per the study methods: Nucleated cell number was recorded as an estimate derived from reference gene primer amplification. Produced via immunoSEQ multiplex PCR; TCRdb's table is partial and in-frame only. V and J calls and clone size are given by that table; D and trimming were obtained from the DNA. This sample has tens of thousands of clones, with 84% found just once. This sequence originates from a human donor in a cohort sampled during active COVID-19. Sequencing input: peripheral blood.

CDR3: CASSLQGQSSGNTIYF. The CDR3 DNA follows: TGTGCCAGCTCACTCCAAGGACAGAGCTCTGGAAACACCATATATTTT. V and J are TRBV18 and TRBJ1-3, with a tentative D call TRBD1 (6 bases). From germline, CDR1 is KGHSH and CDR2 LQKENI. Trimming took 4 bases from V and 0 from J, leaving 13 bases between them. The CDR3 has 16 residues.